Each of the 16 T cell receptor beta chains below was sequenced from the same sample in a study of blood T cell repertoires in COVID-19. Some clones are missing from TCRdb's copy, which holds only in-frame ones; the method was immunoSEQ multiplex PCR. Counted here are just over 150,000 clones, approximately 84% occurring once; the ten biggest clones make up approximately 22%. Sequenced: peripheral blood. The receptors here all came from an elderly woman with acute or convalescent COVID-19.

The genes are TRBV10-3 and TRBJ2-1, with TRBD2 matching 9 bases. V shed 4 bases, J shed 7 bases, and the junction held 8 bases outside the gene matches. CDR3 length: 15 amino acids. Germline loops: CDR1 ENHRY, CDR2 SYGVKD. CDR3 bases: TGTGCCATCAGTGTTAGAGCGGGAGGTGCGAATGAGCAGTTCTTC. It translates to CAISVRAGGANEQFF.

The V gene is TRBV6-5, the J gene TRBJ2-1, with TRBD1 matching 7 bases. From germline, CDR1 is MNHEY and CDR2 SVGAGI. After removal of 8 bases from V and 5 bases from J, the junction contained 6 bases not matched to a gene. The CDR3 runs to 13 residues. The CDR3 DNA follows: TGTGCCAGCCGGACAGGAGGTCACAATGAGCAGTTCTTC. Amino acids: CASRTGGHNEQFF.

This chain connects TRBV5-1 to TRBJ2-3; D gene unclear. Germline V gene data show CDR1 as SGHRS and CDR2 as YFSETQ. The length of the CDR3 is 14 residues. V was clipped by 4 bases and J by 4 bases, with 13 bases between them. CDR3 residues: CASSPSTRSDTQYF. Written as DNA, the CDR3 is TGCGCCAGCAGCCCGTCGACCAGGTCAGATACGCAGTATTTT.

This sequence joins TRBV11-2 and TRBJ2-2; 8 nucleotides agree with TRBD2. Germline CDR1 reads SGHAT; CDR2 reads FQNNGV. CDR3 size: 17 residues. Losses at the gene ends were 2 bases for V and 5 bases for J; bases not matched to a gene: 10. The CDR3 reads CASSLLPGGPWTGELFF. CDR3 DNA sequence: TGTGCCAGCAGCTTATTACCGGGAGGGCCGTGGACCGGGGAGCTGTTTTTT. Full variable domain (missing parts from reference TRBV11-2 and TRBJ2-2): EAGVAQSPRYKIIEKRQSVAFWCNPISGHATLYWYQQILGQGPKLLIQFQNNGVVDDSQLPKDRFSAERLKGVDSTLKIQPAKLEDSAVYLCASSLLPGGPWTGELFFGEGSRLTVL.

V usage is TRBV9 and J usage is TRBJ2-3, with 7 nucleotides matching TRBD1. Germline values: CDR1 SGDLS, CDR2 YYNGEE. The CDR3 covers 15 residues. With V trimmed by 5 bases and J by 4 bases, 10 bases remained unmatched. CDR3 DNA sequence: TGTGCCAGCAGTGGGGGACAGCGACCTCCAGATACGCAGTATTTT. This encodes CASSGGQRPPDTQYF.

The V and J genes are TRBV3-1 (or the pseudogene TRBV3-2) and TRBJ2-2, with 7 bases lining up with TRBD2. From germline, CDR1 is LGHDT and CDR2 YNNKEL (reference sequence). The V gene end was trimmed by 1 base and the J gene end by 0 bases; junction bases not matched to a gene: 8. The CDR3 spans 18 residues. In DNA, the CDR3 is TGTGCCAGCAGCCAAGTAATCAGCGGGACTACGAACACCGGGGAGCTGTTTTTT. It translates to CASSQVISGTTNTGELFF.

The chain has TRBV6-6 and TRBJ2-5; maybe TRBD2 (6 bases). The germline V gene encodes CDR1 MNHNY and CDR2 SVGAGI (reference sequence). V was pared by 6 bases and J by 8 bases, with 10 bases between. The CDR3 has 11 residues. This CDR3 reads CASSPGTTQYF. CDR3 nucleotide sequence: TGTGCCAGCAGCCCCGGGACTACCCAGTACTTC.

The chain joins TRBV2 to TRBJ2-1; 13 bases are a match to TRBD2. V trimming: 5 bases; J trimming: 10 bases; junction bases outside the gene matches: 8. This CDR3 has 15 residues. Germline V lookup: CDR1 SNHLY, CDR2 FYNNEI. The CDR3 loop reads CASSRGLAGVREQFF. In DNA, the CDR3 is TGTGCCAGCAGTCGCGGACTAGCGGGAGTACGGGAGCAGTTCTTC.

V is TRBV3-1 (or the pseudogene TRBV3-2) and J is TRBJ1-6; 7 positions match TRBD1. CDR1 LGHDT and CDR2 YNNKEL come from the germline V gene (reference sequence). The J segment lost 7 bases and the V segment lost 0 bases, leaving 6 bases of the junction unmatched. This CDR3 is built from 16 residues. Here the CDR3 reads CASSQEVARGNSPLHF. DNA of the CDR3: TGTGCCAGCAGCCAAGAAGTCGCCAGGGGGAATTCACCCCTCCACTTT.

A few counts support this clone. The J gene is TRBJ2-1, the V gene TRBV9, with D perhaps TRBD2 (5 bases). The germline gives CDR1 SGDLS, CDR2 YYNGEE. This CDR3 is 17 amino acids long. The V gene lost 2 bases and the J gene lost 6 bases, with 21 bases spanning the gap. CDR3 coding DNA: TGTGCCAGCAGCGTTGATCTTTTCGGGCTAGCTAGCAATGAGCAGTTCTTC. Translated, it gives CASSVDLFGLASNEQFF.

The genes are TRBV14 and TRBJ1-2; possible D gene TRBD1, 6 bases. V was shortened by 4 bases and J by 5 bases, with 11 bases between the two germline ends. The V gene's germline CDR1 is SGHDN and CDR2 FVKESK. The CDR3 covers 13 residues. DNA for the CDR3: TGTGCCAGCAGCCCGACAACAGGGTATGGCTACACCTTC. It yields the protein CASSPTTGYGYTF.

The chain carries TRBV12-3 or TRBV12-4 and TRBJ2-1; no clear D gene. The CDR3 has 12 amino acids. V lost 7 bases to trimming and J lost 6 bases, with 10 bases between them. The CDR3 spells CASISGINEQFF. For the CDR3, the DNA is TGTGCCAGCATTAGTGGTATCAATGAGCAGTTCTTC.

The chain uses TRBV9 and TRBJ1-1; 7 nucleotides line up with TRBD1. The germline V gene has CDR1 SGDLS and CDR2 YYNGEE. The V gene end was trimmed by 2 bases and the J gene end by 5 bases; junction bases not matched to a gene: 9. This CDR3 is built from 15 residues. CDR3 nucleotide sequence: TGTGCCAGCAGCGTCCAAGGGGGCGCGAGGACTGAAGCTTTCTTT. This gives the protein CASSVQGGARTEAFF. Based on the CDR3 plus reference TRBV9 and TRBJ1-1, the full variable domain is DSGVTQTPKHLITATGQRVTLRCSPRSGDLSVYWYQQSLDQGLQFLIQYYNGEERAKGNILERFSAQQFPDLHSELNLSSLELGDSALYFCASSVQGGARTEAFFGQGTRLTVV.

This clone is a singleton in its sample. The CDR3 coding sequence is TGTGCCATCAGTGAGTGGACAGGGGATGGCTACACCTTC. This sequence encodes CAISEWTGDGYTF. The genes are TRBV10-3 and TRBJ1-2, with 9 bases lining up with TRBD1. The trim removed 1 base at V and 6 bases at J, leaving 0 bases unmatched. This CDR3 region has 13 residues. Germline CDR1 is ENHRY and CDR2 is SYGVKD.

The J gene is TRBJ1-5, the V gene TRBV7-4; D perhaps matches TRBD1 (6 bases). The germline gives CDR1 SGHVT, CDR2 SQSDAQ. The CDR3 is 15 residues long. V shed 5 bases and J shed 5 bases, with 16 bases lying between them. CDR3 sequence (DNA): TGTGCCAGCAGCCCTGTCACAGGGCGTGATCAGCCCCAGCATTTT. Its translation: CASSPVTGRDQPQHF.

A single count supports this clone. V usage is TRBV15 and J usage is TRBJ1-4, with D possibly matching TRBD1 (5 bases). Germline assignment: CDR1 LNHNV and CDR2 YYDKDF (reference sequence). The CDR3 is made up of 13 amino acids. Deletions cut 1 base from V and 13 bases from J, with 13 bases between. The CDR3 DNA reads as TGTGCCACCAGCAGAGGGCAGGGTCTTACACTGTTTTTT. Translated: CATSRGQGLTLFF.